By share, the clone carrying this TCR beta chain ranks as medium-sized. What it binds is not known. This beta chain is a stray read from a library made for alpha chains; its abundance is not meaningful. The sample is drawn from a study of spatial heterogeneity in lung cancer. At the level of the study: A strong correlation was found between TCR transcript counts in tumor regions and a T cell module score derived from matched bulk RNA-seq.

TCRdb used MiXCR to reprocess the 5' RACE reads, holding one entry per CDR3 protein. The table lists roughly 7,100 distinct CDR3 sequences, around 13% of them singletons. CDR3 length equals 12 residues. CDR1 DFQATT and CDR2 SNEGSKA come from the germline V gene (reference sequence). V was shortened by 1 base and J by 9 bases, with 10 bases between the two germline ends. As to time point: sample taken at primary tumor resection. Study-wide findings and caveats: Intratumoral expanded alpha and beta TCR counts were found to track tumor mutation counts.

The sequenced sample was lung tumor tissue, obtained at surgery. This sequence originates from a male donor with early-stage non-small cell lung cancer. V gene TRBV20-1 combines with J gene TRBJ1-5; weak D call: TRBD1 (5 bases). The CDR3 protein is CSARGTIGPQHF. CDR3 sequence (DNA): TGCAGTGCTAGAGGGACAATTGGGCCCCAGCATTTT.